The 22 T cell receptor beta chains in this list originate from one sample, sequenced in a study of OX40 agonist ivuxolimab in advanced cancers. TCRdb's table, derived via immunoSEQ multiplex PCR, lists solely in-frame clones and lacks some. The table includes about 9,900 clones, less than 75% detected once. Sequenced here: CD4+ or CD8+ T cells sorted from blood, sampled in a trial of the OX40 agonist ivuxolimab. These receptor sequences come from an adult with an advanced solid tumor such as melanoma, head and neck, liver or kidney cancer.

The rearrangement uses TRBV7-6 and TRBJ1-1; 7 positions match TRBD1. Losses at the gene ends were 5 bases for V and 4 bases for J; bases not matched to a gene: 4. Germline values: CDR1 SGHVS, CDR2 FNYEAQ. This CDR3 region has 13 residues. CDR3 coding DNA: TGTGCCAGCAGCGTACACAGGGGCACTGAAGCTTTCTTT. It yields the protein CASSVHRGTEAFF. Drawing the rest from reference TRBV7-6 and TRBJ1-1, the complete variable domain is GAGVSQSPRYKVTKRGQDVALRCDPISGHVSLYWYRQALGQGPEFLTYFNYEAQQDKSGLPNDRFSAERPEGSISTLTIQRTEQRDSAMYRCASSVHRGTEAFFGQGTRLTVV.

This chain links TRBV2 with TRBJ1-6, with D unclear. The ends were cut back, 2 bases at V and 6 bases at J, with 14 bases in the middle. The CDR3 runs to 16 residues. Germline CDR1 is SNHLY and CDR2 is FYNNEI. CDR3 nucleotide sequence: TGTGCCAGCAGTGAAATTGTAAAAAAGAGTAATTCACCCCTCCACTTT. Translation: CASSEIVKKSNSPLHF. Complete variable domain (other parts from reference TRBV2 and TRBJ1-6): EPEVTQTPSHQVTQMGQEVILRCVPISNHLYFYWYRQILGQKVEFLVSFYNNEISEKSEIFDDQFSVERPDGSNFTLKIRSTKLEDSAMYFCASSEIVKKSNSPLHFGNGTRLTVT.

The chain has TRBV28 and TRBJ2-7; the D is unclear. V shed 3 bases and J shed 12 bases, with 18 bases lying between them. Germline lookup yields CDR1 MDHEN and CDR2 SYDVKM. The CDR3 length is 13 residues. The CDR3 region is CASSFLQKSTLYF. In DNA form, the CDR3 reads TGTGCCAGCAGTTTTCTTCAGAAGTCGACCCTGTACTTC.

V and J are TRBV4-2 and TRBJ1-1; no definite D call. Looked up from germline, CDR1 is LGHNA and CDR2 is YNFKEQ. CDR3 length: 15 residues. V lost 6 bases to trimming and J lost 3 bases, with 17 bases between them. The CDR3 DNA reads TGTGCCAGCAGAGATACCCCCGGCGCAGACACTGAAGCTTTCTTT. This codes for CASRDTPGADTEAFF.

V gene TRBV6-6 combines with J gene TRBJ1-4; TRBD1 matches 8 bases. CDR1 and CDR2 from the germline V gene are MNHNY and SVGAGI (reference sequence). This CDR3 has 14 residues. V lost 6 bases and J lost 7; bases outside the gene matches: 7. The chain's CDR3 is CASRITGGGEKLFF. In DNA, the CDR3 is TGTGCCAGCAGGATAACAGGGGGTGGTGAAAAACTGTTTTTT.

The chain carries TRBV5-1 and TRBJ2-1, with 13 bases fitting TRBD2. Germline CDR1 reads SGHRS; CDR2 reads YFSETQ. Trimming took 2 bases from V and 8 from J; bases not matched to a gene: 4. The CDR3 consists of 15 residues. For the CDR3, the DNA is TGCGCCAGCAGCTTCGGGACTAGCGGGGAGGATGAGCAGTTCTTC. This codes for CASSFGTSGEDEQFF. Full variable domain (remainder filled in from reference TRBV5-1 and TRBJ2-1): KAGVTQTPRYLIKTRGQQVTLSCSPISGHRSVSWYQQTPGQGLQFLFEYFSETQRNKGNFPGRFSGRQFSNSRSEMNVSTLELGDSALYLCASSFGTSGEDEQFFGPGTRLTVL.

The J gene is TRBJ1-2, the V gene TRBV5-5, with 7 bases aligning to TRBD1. V lost 4 bases and J lost 5; bases outside the gene matches: 8. Germline V CDR1 and CDR2: SGHKS, YYEKEE (reference sequence). The CDR3 has 14 residues. The CDR3 DNA reads TGTGCCAGCAGCGCCCCGGGACAGACTTATGGCTACACCTTC. It yields the protein CASSAPGQTYGYTF.

The V and J genes are TRBV11-2 and TRBJ2-5, with D perhaps TRBD1 (6 bases). Germline values: CDR1 SGHAT, CDR2 FQNNGV. V dropped 5 bases and J dropped 4 bases, with 17 bases sitting between them. The CDR3 has 15 residues. In nucleotides, the CDR3 is TGTGCCAGCAGCCTCGGGACACTTCCCCCAGAGACCCAGTACTTC. Protein product: CASSLGTLPPETQYF. Complete variable domain (other parts from reference TRBV11-2 and TRBJ2-5): EAGVAQSPRYKIIEKRQSVAFWCNPISGHATLYWYQQILGQGPKLLIQFQNNGVVDDSQLPKDRFSAERLKGVDSTLKIQPAKLEDSAVYLCASSLGTLPPETQYFGPGTRLLVL.

V is TRBV19 and J is TRBJ2-5, with D possibly TRBD1 on 6 matching bases. Trimming took off 3 bases at V and 5 bases at J, with 22 bases between the two ends. Germline CDR1 is LNHDA and CDR2 is SQIVND (reference sequence). CDR3 length: 17 residues. The CDR3 DNA follows: TGTGCCAGTAGTATCTACAGGGTAGGACTTGGTCGGGAGACCCAGTACTTC. It specifies CASSIYRVGLGRETQYF.

A few counts support this clone. V usage is TRBV14 and J usage is TRBJ2-7; tentative D call: TRBD2 (5 bases). The CDR3 totals 15 residues. Germline V CDR1 and CDR2: SGHDN, FVKESK. Trimming took 0 bases from V and 9 from J, leaving 18 bases between them. CDR3 nucleotides: TGTGCCAGCAGCCAAGAAAGAATTGAGCGAGGAGGGCAGTACTTC. This codes for CASSQERIERGGQYF.

This clone has a handful of counts. V and J are TRBV9 and TRBJ2-5; 8 positions match TRBD2. Trimming took 0 bases from V and 1 from J; bases not matched to a gene: 5. CDR1 and CDR2 from the germline V gene are SGDLS and YYNGEE. The CDR3 length is 16 residues. The CDR3 region is CASSVDIAGLQETQYF. The CDR3 bases are TGTGCCAGCAGCGTAGATATAGCGGGACTCCAAGAGACCCAGTACTTC.

A single count supports this clone. This rearrangement joins TRBV6-5 to TRBJ2-1, with D hard to call. The CDR3 totals 16 residues. Trimming pared 0 bases from V and 6 bases from J, leaving 15 bases between. Germline lookup yields CDR1 MNHEY and CDR2 SVGAGI. The CDR3 protein is CASSYSFGFGSNEQFF. The CDR3 bases are TGTGCCAGCAGTTACTCATTTGGGTTCGGTAGCAATGAGCAGTTCTTC.

This clone turned up a few times. The chain carries TRBV28 and TRBJ1-4; D call uncertain. V dropped 6 bases and J dropped 7 bases, with 9 bases sitting between them. Germline-derived CDR1 and CDR2 are MDHEN and SYDVKM. There are 12 residues in the CDR3. The CDR3 sequence: CASSLGSEKLFF. DNA for the CDR3: TGTGCCAGCAGCCTGGGAAGTGAAAAACTGTTTTTT.

This chain links TRBV2 with TRBJ2-7; D is ambiguous. V gave up 2 bases and J gave up 4 bases, with 6 bases separating them. In germline, CDR1 is SNHLY, CDR2 FYNNEI. The CDR3 is 12 residues long. The CDR3 region is CASSEKTYEQYF. Written as DNA, the CDR3 is TGTGCCAGCAGTGAAAAGACATACGAGCAGTACTTC.

This chain links TRBV28 with TRBJ2-7; 7 bases are shared with TRBD1. Per the germline V gene, CDR1 is MDHEN and CDR2 is SYDVKM. This CDR3 is built from 16 residues. Trimming removed 5 bases from V and 0 bases from J; junction bases left unmatched: 10. CDR3 sequence reads: CASSPTGTVGSYEQYF. The CDR3 coding sequence is TGTGCCAGCAGTCCCACGGGGACAGTTGGCTCCTACGAGCAGTACTTC. The full variable domain, in which reference TRBV28 and TRBJ2-7 provide the parts outside the CDR3, is DVKVTQSSRYLVKRTGEKVFLECVQDMDHENMFWYRQDPGLGLRLIYFSYDVKMKEKGDIPEGYSVSREKKERFSLILESASTNQTSMYLCASSPTGTVGSYEQYFGPGTRLTVT.

The chain uses TRBV7-2 and TRBJ2-5; D gene uncertain. From germline, CDR1 is SGHTA and CDR2 FQGNSA. The CDR3 is 14 amino acids. The V and J ends lost 0 bases and 4 bases respectively, with 9 bases between them. The CDR3 bases are TGTGCCAGCAGCTTAGCCCAAGCGTCAGAGACCCAGTACTTC. Encoded protein: CASSLAQASETQYF.

The chain recombines TRBV10-1 with TRBJ2-3; 7 nucleotides align to TRBD2. The CDR3 has 16 amino acids. Germline V CDR1 and CDR2: WNHNN, SYGVQD (reference sequence). V lost 1 base, J lost 2 bases, and 6 bases stayed unmatched. CDR3 protein: CASSEWLAESTDTQYF. CDR3 DNA sequence: TGCGCCAGCAGTGAGTGGCTAGCGGAGTCCACAGATACGCAGTATTTT.

This chain links TRBV9 with TRBJ2-1, with 8 bases identical to TRBD1. Germline V gene lookup returns CDR1 SGDLS and CDR2 YYNGEE. V lost 4 bases to trimming and J lost 6 bases; unmatched junction nucleotides: 9. The CDR3 loop spans 15 amino acids. The CDR3 reads CASSFAGGALNEQFF. The DNA for the CDR3 is TGTGCCAGCAGCTTCGCAGGGGGCGCCCTCAATGAGCAGTTCTTC.

As concerns this clone: This likely came from a read error, as a far larger clone is one base away. The rearrangement joins TRBV11-2 to TRBJ2-1; TRBD2 matches 10 bases. The V gene end was trimmed by 4 bases and the J gene end by 4 bases; junction bases not matched to a gene: 1. Per the germline V gene, CDR1 is SGHAT and CDR2 is FQNNGV. The CDR3 has 14 residues. CDR3 protein: CASSWTSGYNEQFF. Here the CDR3 DNA reads TGTGCCAGCAGCTGGACTAGCGGTTACAATGAGCAGTTCTTC.

This chain joins TRBV5-1 and TRBJ2-1, with 9 bases identical to TRBD1. This CDR3 comprises 15 residues. CDR1 and CDR2 from the germline V gene are SGHRS and YFSETQ. The junction had 2 bases not matched to a gene; V was cut back by 1 base and J by 3 bases. The CDR3 nucleotides read TGCGCCAGCAGCTTGACAGGGGGCAACTACAATGAGCAGTTCTTC. This encodes CASSLTGGNYNEQFF.

The chain recombines TRBV9 with TRBJ2-5, with D perhaps matching TRBD1 (6 bases). The end of the DNA is better explained by TRBJ2-7, so the J call may be wrong. This CDR3 region has 15 residues. CDR1 and CDR2 (germline): SGDLS, YYNGEE. This CDR3 reads CASSVAQGKGYEQYF. The CDR3 DNA sequence: TGTGCCAGCAGCGTGGCACAGGGAAAGGGGTACGAGCAGTACTTC.

V usage is TRBV9 and J usage is TRBJ1-2, with D maybe TRBD1 (5 bases). The CDR3 has 13 amino acids. The germline gives CDR1 SGDLS, CDR2 YYNGEE. With 7 bases removed from V and 4 bases from J, the gap between germline ends came to 14 bases. CDR3 region: CASDGGYGYGYTF. The DNA for the CDR3 is TGTGCCAGCGACGGGGGGTACGGCTATGGCTACACCTTC.